This TCR beta chain is from a study of CD8 T cells in Susac syndrome. Sequencing of TCR beta was undertaken in CD8+ and CD4+ T cells derived from blood. The healthy controls were matched to patients by age and sex. The CD8+ and CD4+ T cells were isolated magnetically using a negative isolation approach, whereas the TEMRA cells were enriched by FACS. Concerning this clonotype itself: Its matching antigen is unknown.

The study's findings and limits: A relatively small number of individuals underwent TCR sequencing and HLA analysis.

Random-hexamer reverse transcription was applied to about 0.45 to 1 ug RNA. A single record per CDR3 protein comes from TCRdb applying MiXCR to the immunoSEQ multiplex PCR reads. The sample gives fewer than 200,000 distinct CDR3 sequences, around 96% of which show up once; about 0.1% is in the top ten. The CDR3 runs to 14 residues. V lost 7 bases and J lost 1, with 11 bases in between. The germline CDR1 and CDR2 sequences are MNHNS and SASEGT. The sequenced sample was CD4+ T cells from PBMCs. The source of this sequence is a human donor in good health. J is TRBJ2-4 and V is TRBV6-1; D not certain. The CDR3 sequence is CASIEKGAKNIQYF. For the CDR3, the DNA is TGTGCCAGCATTGAGAAGGGTGCCAAAAACATTCAGTACTTC.